Listed below are T cell receptor beta chains from one sample, sequenced in a study of cytomegalovirus exposure and HLA in healthy donors. TCRdb's table, derived via immunoSEQ multiplex PCR, lists solely in-frame clones and lacks some. The repertoire holds about 120,000 clones, with 50% to 75% as singletons. Sample: PBMCs. These TCRs come from a middle-aged woman in good health and CMV-seropositive. Each CDR3 is given with its conserved first and last residue. Each record gives: clone size, J gene, D gene, V gene, CDR3 protein, CDR3 DNA. D genes are given only for firm matches. Expanded clones get a size class; other rows say once, few or many, or leave the size out.

clone_size: -; j_call: TRBJ1-1; d_call: TRBD1; v_call: TRBV10-1; cdr3_aa: CARDRGRNTEAFF; cdr3_nt: TGCGCCAGGGACAGGGGAAGGAACACTGAAGCTTTCTTT
clone_size: -; j_call: TRBJ1-1; d_call: -; v_call: TRBV18; cdr3_aa: CASSSLAGPGDTEAFF; cdr3_nt: TGTGCCAGCTCATCCCTGGCCGGCCCGGGGGACACTGAAGCTTTCTTT
clone_size: -; j_call: TRBJ2-1; d_call: TRBD2; v_call: TRBV9; cdr3_aa: CASSVALAGVEQFF; cdr3_nt: TGTGCCAGCAGCGTAGCCCTAGCGGGGGTTGAGCAGTTCTTC
clone_size: -; j_call: TRBJ2-7; d_call: TRBD2; v_call: TRBV2; cdr3_aa: CASSEFTSGGEQYF; cdr3_nt: TGTGCCAGCAGTGAATTTACTAGCGGGGGGGAGCAGTACTTC
clone_size: -; j_call: TRBJ1-4; d_call: TRBD1; v_call: TRBV18; cdr3_aa: CASSPPVDRGEKLFF; cdr3_nt: TGTGCCAGCTCACCACCGGTGGACAGGGGGGAAAAACTGTTTTTT
clone_size: -; j_call: TRBJ2-7; d_call: -; v_call: TRBV2; cdr3_aa: CASSVQQGGEQYF; cdr3_nt: TGTGCCAGCAGTGTACAGCAGGGGGGCGAGCAGTACTTC
clone_size: few; j_call: TRBJ2-5; d_call: -; v_call: TRBV2; cdr3_aa: CASSQQGYQETQYF; cdr3_nt: TGTGCCAGCAGTCAACAGGGCTACCAAGAGACCCAGTACTTC
clone_size: -; j_call: TRBJ2-7; d_call: -; v_call: TRBV7-9; cdr3_aa: CASSSSSGSLSYEQYF; cdr3_nt: TGTGCCAGCAGCTCGTCCTCAGGGTCTCTCTCCTACGAGCAGTACTTC
clone_size: -; j_call: TRBJ2-5; d_call: TRBD2; v_call: TRBV5-1; cdr3_aa: CASSPPGRGGETQYF; cdr3_nt: TGCGCCAGCAGCCCCCCCGGGCGGGGAGGGGAGACCCAGTACTTC
clone_size: -; j_call: TRBJ1-1; d_call: -; v_call: TRBV6-5; cdr3_aa: CAAWGGYTEAFF; cdr3_nt: TGTGCCGCCTGGGGAGGCTACACTGAAGCTTTCTTT
clone_size: few; j_call: TRBJ2-1; d_call: -; v_call: TRBV9; cdr3_aa: CASSVQGGPYNEQFF; cdr3_nt: TGTGCCAGCAGCGTACAGGGAGGCCCCTACAATGAGCAGTTCTTC
clone_size: -; j_call: TRBJ1-5; d_call: TRBD1; v_call: TRBV19; cdr3_aa: CASSSRLGQMLQPQHF; cdr3_nt: TGTGCCAGTAGCTCCCGGTTGGGACAGATGCTTCAGCCCCAGCATTTT
clone_size: few; j_call: TRBJ2-7; d_call: TRBD2; v_call: TRBV30; cdr3_aa: CAWRSSGGYEQYF; cdr3_nt: TGTGCCTGGAGATCTAGCGGGGGCTACGAGCAGTACTTC
clone_size: few; j_call: TRBJ1-2; d_call: TRBD1; v_call: TRBV7-8; cdr3_aa: CASTGTGGLRYGYTF; cdr3_nt: TGTGCCAGCACGGGGACAGGGGGCTTGCGGTATGGCTACACCTTC
clone_size: once; j_call: TRBJ2-7; d_call: -; v_call: TRBV14; cdr3_aa: CASSRSFQGGTKQYF; cdr3_nt: TGTGCCAGCAGCCGATCATTCCAGGGGGGAACGAAGCAGTACTTC
clone_size: once; j_call: TRBJ2-3; d_call: TRBD2; v_call: TRBV10-3; cdr3_aa: CAISVERGGPTDTQYF; cdr3_nt: TGTGCCATCAGTGTGGAGCGGGGGGGTCCCACAGATACGCAGTATTTT
clone_size: once; j_call: TRBJ2-3; d_call: TRBD2; v_call: TRBV11-2; cdr3_aa: CASSFMAGGITDTQYF; cdr3_nt: TGTGCCAGCAGCTTCATGGCGGGGGGAATCACAGATACGCAGTATTTT
clone_size: -; j_call: TRBJ2-7; d_call: -; v_call: TRBV5-1; cdr3_aa: CASSLNGPYEQYF; cdr3_nt: TGCGCCAGCAGCTTGAATGGGCCCTACGAGCAGTACTTC